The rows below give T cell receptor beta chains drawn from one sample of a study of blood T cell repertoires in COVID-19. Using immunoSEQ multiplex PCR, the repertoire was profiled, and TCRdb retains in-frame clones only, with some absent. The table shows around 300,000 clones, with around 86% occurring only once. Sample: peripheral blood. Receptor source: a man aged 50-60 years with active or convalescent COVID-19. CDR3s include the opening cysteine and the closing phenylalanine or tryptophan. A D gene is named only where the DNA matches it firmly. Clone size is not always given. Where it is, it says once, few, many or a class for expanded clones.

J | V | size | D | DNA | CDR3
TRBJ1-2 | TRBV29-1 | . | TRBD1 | TGCAGCGTTCCCCGGGACAGGGGGCCTTTAGATGGCTACACCTTC | CSVPRDRGPLDGYTF
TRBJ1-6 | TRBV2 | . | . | TGTGCCAGCAGTGCGGGGAGGGGTTCACCCCTCCACTTT | CASSAGRGSPLHF
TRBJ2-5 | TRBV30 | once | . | TGTGCCTGGAGTGTATATGAGACCCAGTACTTC | CAWSVYETQYF
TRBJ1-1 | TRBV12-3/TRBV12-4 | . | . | TGTGCCAGCAGTTTAAACGGGTTAGCTGAAGCTTTCTTT | CASSLNGLAEAFF
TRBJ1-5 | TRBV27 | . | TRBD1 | TGTGCCAGCAGTTCCCTGACAGGGATATCCCAAAATCAGCCCCAGCATTTT | CASSSLTGISQNQPQHF
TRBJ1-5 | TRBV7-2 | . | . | TGTGCCAGCAGCTCTGGCAGTACCCGGGGGAATCAGCCCCAGCATTTT | CASSSGSTRGNQPQHF
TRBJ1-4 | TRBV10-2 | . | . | TGCGCCAGCAAGGTTGGAGGGAGCGAAAAACTGTTTTTT | CASKVGGSEKLFF
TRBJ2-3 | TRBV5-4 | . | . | TGTGCCAGCAGCTTGGCCTTTGATACGCAGTATTTT | CASSLAFDTQYF
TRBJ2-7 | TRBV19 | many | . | TGTGCCAGTAGTCCCGACGGTAGCGGTTTTAGTCACGAGCAGTACTTC | CASSPDGSGFSHEQYF
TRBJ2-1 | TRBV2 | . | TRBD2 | TGTGCCAGCAGTGCCCGGACTAGCGGGAACAATGAGCAGTTCTTC | CASSARTSGNNEQFF
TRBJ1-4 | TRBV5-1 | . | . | TGCGCCAGCAGCCACACGCTACAGGACCACACAACTAATGAAAAACTGTTTTTT | CASSHTLQDHTTNEKLFF
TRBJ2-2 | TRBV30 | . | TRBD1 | TGTGCCTGGAGTGTAAGATGGACAGGGGGTGGGGAGCTGTTTTTT | CAWSVRWTGGGELFF
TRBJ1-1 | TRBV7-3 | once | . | TGTGCCAGCAGCTTACAGTTGAACACTGAAGCTTTCTTT | CASSLQLNTEAFF
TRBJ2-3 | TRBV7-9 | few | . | TGTGCCAGCAGCCGAGAGGGCATCACAGATACGCAGTATTTT | CASSREGITDTQYF
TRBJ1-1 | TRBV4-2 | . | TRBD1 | TGTGCCAGCAGCCAAGACAGGGGGCACGTAGCTTTCTTT | CASSQDRGHVAFF
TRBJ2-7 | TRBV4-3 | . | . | TGCGCCAGCAGCCAAGATCCCCGGGACAACTACGAGCAGTACTTC | CASSQDPRDNYEQYF
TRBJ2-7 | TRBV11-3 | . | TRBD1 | TGTGCCAGCAGCTTATATAGGGACAGAGTTACTTTCTACGAGCAGTACTTC | CASSLYRDRVTFYEQYF
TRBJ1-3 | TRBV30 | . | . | TGTGCCTGGAGTGAGGGGAACACCATATATTTT | CAWSEGNTIYF
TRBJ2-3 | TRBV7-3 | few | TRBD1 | TGTGCCAGCAGCGCACAAGGGACAGGGGGACCAACAGATACGCAGTATTTT | CASSAQGTGGPTDTQYF
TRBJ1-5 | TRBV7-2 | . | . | TGTGCCAGCAGCTCCGGGGGGGCTAACAATCAGCCCCAGCATTTT | CASSSGGANNQPQHF
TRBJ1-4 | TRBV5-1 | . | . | TGCGCCAGCAGCTCCGGGATAAATGAAAAACTGTTTTTT | CASSSGINEKLFF
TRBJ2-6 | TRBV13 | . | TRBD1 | TGTGCCAGCAGCTTAGGACAGGGGACCAACGTCCTGACTTTC | CASSLGQGTNVLTF
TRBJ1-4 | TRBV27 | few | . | TGTGCCAGCAGGTCACAGGGTGGCGAAAAACTGTTTTTT | CASRSQGGEKLFF
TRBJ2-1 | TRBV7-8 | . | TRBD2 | TGTGCCAGCAGCGATGGGACTACCCGCTCCTACAATGAGCAGTTCTTC | CASSDGTTRSYNEQFF
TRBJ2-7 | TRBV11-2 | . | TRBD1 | TGTGCCAGCACCCAGGTCGAGGGACAGGGACTTGTAGAGCAGTACTTC | CASTQVEGQGLVEQYF
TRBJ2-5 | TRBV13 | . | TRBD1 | TGTGCCAGCAGCTTAGGAGGGGGCCGCGAGACCCAGTACTTC | CASSLGGGRETQYF
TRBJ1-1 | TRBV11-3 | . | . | TGTGCCAGCAGCTTGGTCAGCGGCACTGAAGCTTTCTTT | CASSLVSGTEAFF
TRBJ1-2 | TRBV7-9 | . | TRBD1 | TGTGCCAGCAGCTCCCAAACAGGGGGCGACTATGGCTACACCTTC | CASSSQTGGDYGYTF
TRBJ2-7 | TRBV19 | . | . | TGTGCCAGTAGTAGATCGGGACTCCTATCCTACGAGCAGTACTTC | CASSRSGLLSYEQYF
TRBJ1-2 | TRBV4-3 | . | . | TGCGCCAGCAGCCAAGGTTACAGGGAATCCTATGGCTACACCTTC | CASSQGYRESYGYTF
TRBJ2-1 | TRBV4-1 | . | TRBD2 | TGCGCCAGCAGCGAATCGGTCAGCGGGAGCTCCTACAATGAGCAGTTCTTC | CASSESVSGSSYNEQFF
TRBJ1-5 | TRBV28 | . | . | TGTGCCGGGGGAGGGGGAAGAAGCAATCAGCCCCAGCATTTT | CAGGGGRSNQPQHF
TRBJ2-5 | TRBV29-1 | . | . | TGCAGCGCCTCTCCAGGGTACCAAGAGACCCAGTACTTC | CSASPGYQETQYF
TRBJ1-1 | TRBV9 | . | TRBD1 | TGTGCCAGCAGCGCCGACAGGGGAACTGAAGCTTTCTTT | CASSADRGTEAFF
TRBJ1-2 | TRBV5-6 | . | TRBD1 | TGTGCCAGCAGCCCGGACAGGGGGCGCAGTGGCGGCTACACCTTC | CASSPDRGRSGGYTF
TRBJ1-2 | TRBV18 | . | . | TGTGCCAGCTCACCTGGCAGGGACTATGGCTACACCTTC | CASSPGRDYGYTF
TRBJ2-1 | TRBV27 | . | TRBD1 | TGTGCCAGCAGTGCCGGACAGGGATTTAGGAATGAGCAGTTCTTC | CASSAGQGFRNEQFF
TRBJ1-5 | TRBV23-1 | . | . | TGCGCCAGCAGTCAATCTCAGGGGTCGGGGATTAGGTGGGGCAATCAGCCCCAGCATTTT | CASSQSQGSGIRWGNQPQHF
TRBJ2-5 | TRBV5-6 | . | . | TGTGCCAGCAGCTGGATTCGGGCGGGTGAGGCCCAGTACTTC | CASSWIRAGEAQYF
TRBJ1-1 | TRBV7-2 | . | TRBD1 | TGTGCCAGCAGCTTGGCGACAGGGGGCATCGCTGAAGCTTTCTTT | CASSLATGGIAEAFF
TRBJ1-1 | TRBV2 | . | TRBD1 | TGTGCCAGCAGTTTTAGGACAGGCGGCACTGAAGCTTTCTTT | CASSFRTGGTEAFF
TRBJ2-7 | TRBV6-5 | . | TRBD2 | TGTGCCAGCACCCCCGGGGGGTTCTACGAGCAGTACTTC | CASTPGGFYEQYF
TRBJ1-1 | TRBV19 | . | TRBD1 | TGTGCCAGTAGGGACAGGGACACTAACACTGAAGCTTTCTTT | CASRDRDTNTEAFF
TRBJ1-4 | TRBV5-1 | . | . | TGCGCCAGCAGCTTGGGGCGGGGTGCTAATGAAAAACTGTTTTTT | CASSLGRGANEKLFF
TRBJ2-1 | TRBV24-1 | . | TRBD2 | TGTGCCACCAGTGATACCAGCGGGGGCTACTCCTACAATGAGCAGTTCTTC | CATSDTSGGYSYNEQFF